Included here is one T cell receptor (beta chain) sequence, with context. Its recognized antigen is unknown. It has no much larger one-base neighbor in the sample; base qualities were not kept. According to the germline V gene, CDR1 reads LGHNA and CDR2 reads YSLEER. Trimming accounts for 0 bases at V and 5 bases at J, while the number of junction bases matched to no gene is 10. Taken from cysteine to phenylalanine, the CDR3 has 17 residues. Just the 51-base CDR3 DNA is kept, in frame starting at base 1. The data stem from a study of blood T cells in healthy people across ages (dated by TCRdb to the mid-2010s). About the full investigation: In model experiments, template switching captured roughly one uniquely barcoded TCR beta cDNA molecule for every two T cells. Four age groups were formed from the donors: young (average approximately 15 years), middle-aged (around 37), aged (around 62) and long-lived (82). Two additional independent replicas of 1 million unique cDNA reads from the same blood draw were analyzed for two donors (one aged 18 to 29 and one aged 80 or older). The study measured age-related changes in TCR beta repertoire diversity using deep sequencing normalized with unique cDNA molecular identifiers. The paper as a whole reports these results and caveats: Observed TCR beta diversity per million T cells fell roughly linearly with age, and a significant reduction was already apparent by age roughly 40. Because donor CMV infection status was unknown, age-related changes in expanded clonotypes were potentially confounded. Compared with the aged group, the long-lived group had more naive CD4+ T cells, fewer expanded clones and increased TCR diversity, suggesting age selection. Since profiling was done on bulk unsorted PBMCs, naive and antigen-experienced compartments could not be conclusively compared. Estimates of total diversity based on one million sequenced T cells were considered lower bounds and underestimates. A strong correlation was found between observed TCR beta diversity and the percentage of naive T cells measured by flow cytometry.

Library prep was done by 5' RACE. This sample was sequenced with an Illumina HiSeq 2500. A second PCR of about 7 to 12 cycles was run with a J-beta primer mix and a sample-barcoded 5' primer. A unique molecular identifier was introduced onto each TCR beta cDNA molecule by a template-switch 5' adaptor carrying 12 random nucleotides. Each sample yielded at least 2.5 million CDR3-containing paired-end reads. First-strand cDNA was synthesized from all RNA with the Mint cDNA synthesis kit, primed by a TRBC-specific oligonucleotide. All cDNA was treated with uracil-DNA glycosylase and then went through a first 18-cycle PCR with the universal primers M1SS and BC2_uni_R. As for how the authors treated the data: For normalization, 1 million high-quality reads were randomly selected from each sample, with every read carrying a distinct molecular identifier. Reads sharing molecular identifiers were discarded rather than binned into consensus sequences. MiTCR, set to a Q25 quality threshold and the strictest error-elimination algorithm, was used for CDR3 identification, clonotype clustering and error correction. A nonparametric unseen species model with Euler transformation was used to estimate lower-bound total TCR beta diversity. TCRdb redid the processing of the public reads, applying fastp at Q25 and MiXCR, and retained in-frame beta chains. Identical CDR3 protein sequences are pooled into one entry, listed with their most common genes and DNA. These V and J calls derive from TCRdb rather than the authors' analysis. Here the sample has more than 750,000 distinct CDR3 sequences; 25% to 35% occur a single time. More than 8.5% of the sample goes to the ten largest clones.

Systemically healthy Caucasian individuals from Russia, 35 to 50 in total and aged about 6 to 90 years, were included as donors. Approximately 9 milliliters of peripheral blood were collected from each donor into EDTA-treated Vacutainer tubes. Ficoll-Paque density-gradient centrifugation was used to isolate PBMCs, with at least 6.5 million per sample. Total RNA, at least 6 micrograms per sample, was extracted from PBMCs with Trizol reagent. For every donor, an aliquot of PBMCs went through flow cytometry to measure the percentages of naive CD45RAhigh/CD27high T cells. This same sample was also part of a study on T cells of mothers and their children. The second study, in turn, reports: Donors were nine systemically healthy Caucasian individuals: three mothers and their six children. cDNA synthesis consumed the entire amount of extracted RNA, loaded at approximately 1.4 ug RNA in each 15 ul reaction. In the second PCR, the M1S primer added sample barcodes and 2-4 random nucleotides. Each mother yielded over 10 million TCR beta CDR3 reads and each child about 3 million reads. In both related and unrelated pairs, thymic selection shapes the output of TCR recombination in a similar way, with inherited differences having only a minor effect. Normalized repertoire overlap was always found to be slightly, but never significantly, higher in related mother-child pairs than in unrelated mother-child pairs. Persistent microchimeric T cell clones were not detected, at a sensitivity of 85 to 100 clones per million clonotypes. In the study, deep NGS was used to compare the TCR beta repertoires of mothers and children, and features distinguishing related mother-child pairs from unrelated individuals were sought. Mothers averaged approximately 40 +/- 4 years of age and children averaged around 10 +/- 4 years. After adapters were ligated using NEBNext reagents, the libraries underwent 100+100 nt paired-end sequencing on an Illumina HiSeq 2000. To prevent cross-contamination, the mother and child libraries were prepared one month apart and sequenced in separate runs. Each donor had between roughly 500,000 and 2,100,000 distinct TCR beta clonotypes identified. Naive TCR beta clonotypes were estimated from low-frequency clonotypes matched to each donor's FACS-determined naive share, without sorting.

The receptor was derived from a woman between 40 and 50 years old in good health. The sample was blood. This chain joins TRBV4-3 to TRBJ2-3, with 8 bases in between that match TRBD1. This receptor carries the CDR3 CASSQDWSRGPGDTQYF. The nucleotides read TGCGCCAGCAGCCAAGATTGGAGCAGGGGGCCAGGAGATACGCAGTATTTT.